This T cell receptor beta chain appears in the sequencing data of a study of blood T cell repertoires in COVID-19. The CDR3 length is 14 residues. J gave up 2 bases and V 7 bases, and 6 bases lay outside the gene matches. In germline, CDR1 is LNHDA, CDR2 SQIVND (reference sequence). Repertoires were generated with immunoSEQ multiplex PCR, while TCRdb's copy carries only in-frame clones and drops some. The sample yields around 230,000 clones, roughly 80% seen once. This TCR was recovered from a woman aged 80 or over with acute or convalescent COVID-19. The chain combines TRBV19 with TRBJ1-2; TRBD1 matches 8 bases. Source material: peripheral blood. The CDR3 region is CASNLGQANYGYTF. CDR3 bases: TGTGCCAGTAATTTGGGACAGGCGAACTATGGCTACACCTTC. The entire variable domain, with the rest obtained from reference TRBV19 and TRBJ1-2, is as follows: DGGITQSPKYLFRKEGQNVTLSCEQNLNHDAMYWYRQDPGQGLRLIYYSQIVNDFQKGDIAEGYSVSREKKESFPLTVTSAQKNPTAFYLCASNLGQANYGYTFGSGTRLTVV.